This T cell receptor (beta chain) was retrieved from a study of response to subunit inactivated influenza vaccine. Whole-study findings and limits: The authors proposed limited new T cell recruitment per seasonal influenza vaccination.

This CDR3 is 14 amino acids long. Germline trimming cut 7 bases from V and 3 bases from J; bases unmatched to any gene: 7. TCRdb reanalysed the RT-PCR reads using MiXCR and keeps one entry per CDR3 protein. The sample contains 630,000 or so distinct CDR3 sequences, less than 20% of which appear only once. This clonotype was found a few times. Its antigen is undetermined. Specimen: PBMCs from blood, collected roughly 12 days after vaccination. The sequence was obtained from a man aged 50 to 60 who received an inactivated influenza vaccine. This sequence joins TRBV12-3 or TRBV12-4 and TRBJ2-3; 7 positions match TRBD1. In DNA form, the CDR3 reads TGTGCCAGCACTCAGACAGGGAAGACAGATACGCAGTATTTT. It yields the protein CASTQTGKTDTQYF.